This is a list of T cell receptor beta chains from one sample in a study of regulatory T cells in long-lasting Graves disease. Each CDR3 protein gets one entry after TCRdb re-called the multiplex PCR reads with MiXCR. The profile shows approximately 350,000 distinct CDR3 sequences, approximately 12% of them singletons. The sample was also reused in another study, on T cells in Graves' hyperthyroidism and ophthalmopathy.

The sequencing used peripheral blood mononuclear cells (PBMCs), collected at new diagnosis, from a patient treated with antithyroid drugs. These receptors came from a woman under 30 with Graves disease. The CDR3 runs from the conserved cysteine through the conserved F or W. D genes are given only for firm matches. Clone size appears in some rows only: once, few, many, or a class for an expanded clone.

abundance: few; v_gene: TRBV6-1; j_gene: TRBJ2-7; d_gene: TRBD1; CDR3nt: TGTGCCAGCAGAAACCCCCTTAGGGACAGGGGGAGCGAGCAGTACTTC; CDR3aa: CASRNPLRDRGSEQYF
abundance: -; v_gene: TRBV19; j_gene: TRBJ2-2; d_gene: -; CDR3nt: TGTGCCAGTAGTGATTGGCTCTACACCGGGGAGCTGTTTTTT; CDR3aa: CASSDWLYTGELFF
abundance: many; v_gene: TRBV18; j_gene: TRBJ2-5; d_gene: TRBD2; CDR3nt: TGTGCCAGCTCACCGGGACTAGCGACTAAAGAGACCCAGTACTTC; CDR3aa: CASSPGLATKETQYF
abundance: many; v_gene: TRBV12-3/TRBV12-4; j_gene: TRBJ1-2; d_gene: -; CDR3nt: TGTGCCAGCAGTTCGAGGGGTGACGGGCATGGCTACACCTTC; CDR3aa: CASSSRGDGHGYTF
abundance: many; v_gene: TRBV12-3/TRBV12-4; j_gene: TRBJ1-1; d_gene: TRBD1; CDR3nt: TGTGCCAGCAAAGACAGGGGGCGCGAAGCTTTCTTT; CDR3aa: CASKDRGREAFF
abundance: many; v_gene: TRBV7-2; j_gene: TRBJ2-7; d_gene: TRBD2; CDR3nt: TGTGCCAGCAGCTGGGGACTAGCGGGAGCCTACGAGCAGTACTTC; CDR3aa: CASSWGLAGAYEQYF
abundance: many; v_gene: TRBV7-3; j_gene: TRBJ2-3; d_gene: -; CDR3nt: TGTGCCAGCAGCTTAAGTTGGGGTGATACGCAGTATTTT; CDR3aa: CASSLSWGDTQYF
abundance: many; v_gene: TRBV7-9; j_gene: TRBJ1-1; d_gene: TRBD1; CDR3nt: TGTGCCAGCAGCTTAGGTCGGGGACAGGGGCCAGTGAACACTGAAGCTTTCTTT; CDR3aa: CASSLGRGQGPVNTEAFF
abundance: many; v_gene: TRBV7-2; j_gene: TRBJ2-5; d_gene: TRBD2; CDR3nt: TGTGCCAGCAGCAGTGGACTAGCGGGGCTCCGAGAGACCCAGTACTTC; CDR3aa: CASSSGLAGLRETQYF
abundance: many; v_gene: TRBV20-1; j_gene: TRBJ2-1; d_gene: TRBD2; CDR3nt: TGCAGTGCTCTCAGGACTAGCTTCTCGAATGAGCAGTTCTTC; CDR3aa: CSALRTSFSNEQFF
abundance: many; v_gene: TRBV3-1; j_gene: TRBJ2-5; d_gene: TRBD1; CDR3nt: TGTGCCAGCAGCCAAGAAGGACAGGGGGCATGTGAGACCCAGTACTTC; CDR3aa: CASSQEGQGACETQYF
abundance: few; v_gene: TRBV19; j_gene: TRBJ1-2; d_gene: -; CDR3nt: TGTGCCAGTAATCAGGTCGGGGGCGGCTACACCTTC; CDR3aa: CASNQVGGGYTF
abundance: -; v_gene: TRBV6-1; j_gene: TRBJ1-2; d_gene: -; CDR3nt: TGTGCCAGCAGTCCCAACGGGGGGGGCTACACCTTC; CDR3aa: CASSPNGGGYTF
abundance: -; v_gene: TRBV12-3/TRBV12-4; j_gene: TRBJ1-1; d_gene: -; CDR3nt: TGTGCCAGCAGACGAGGGGAAAGCGGACCTAGCACTGAAGCTTTCTTT; CDR3aa: CASRRGESGPSTEAFF
abundance: many; v_gene: TRBV19; j_gene: TRBJ1-5; d_gene: -; CDR3nt: TGTGCCAGTAGTATAGGCTGGATAGGAGTTGGGACGGACTATCAGCCCCAGCATTTT; CDR3aa: CASSIGWIGVGTDYQPQHF
abundance: many; v_gene: TRBV5-5; j_gene: TRBJ2-1; d_gene: TRBD2; CDR3nt: TGTGCCAGCAGCTTGGGAGGCGGGAGCTCCTACAATGAGCAGTTCTTC; CDR3aa: CASSLGGGSSYNEQFF
abundance: -; v_gene: TRBV12-3/TRBV12-4; j_gene: TRBJ1-1; d_gene: TRBD1; CDR3nt: TGTGCCAGCGTTGGAGACAGGGTGAACACTGAAGCTTTCTTT; CDR3aa: CASVGDRVNTEAFF
abundance: many; v_gene: TRBV27; j_gene: TRBJ1-1; d_gene: TRBD1; CDR3nt: TGTGCCAGCAGTTTATGGGACAGGAACACTGAAGCTTTCTTT; CDR3aa: CASSLWDRNTEAFF
abundance: many; v_gene: TRBV4-2; j_gene: TRBJ2-7; d_gene: -; CDR3nt: TGTGCCAGCAGCGACGGGGTAACCGAGCAGTACTTC; CDR3aa: CASSDGVTEQYF
abundance: many; v_gene: TRBV30; j_gene: TRBJ1-6; d_gene: TRBD1; CDR3nt: TGTGCCTGGAGACACAGGGGGAATTCACCCCTCCACTTT; CDR3aa: CAWRHRGNSPLHF
abundance: many; v_gene: TRBV12-3/TRBV12-4; j_gene: TRBJ2-2; d_gene: TRBD1; CDR3nt: TGTGCCAGCAGCCGGGACAGACCGAACACCGGGGAGCTGTTTTTT; CDR3aa: CASSRDRPNTGELFF
abundance: few; v_gene: TRBV5-1; j_gene: TRBJ2-5; d_gene: -; CDR3nt: TGCGCCAGCAGCTCACCCGGACGCGTGGACGCCCTGAAGGAGACCCAGTACTTC; CDR3aa: CASSSPGRVDALKETQYF
abundance: many; v_gene: TRBV3-1; j_gene: TRBJ2-1; d_gene: -; CDR3nt: TGTGCCAGCAGACTCGGATACTCCTACAATGAGCAGTTCTTC; CDR3aa: CASRLGYSYNEQFF
abundance: few; v_gene: TRBV5-1; j_gene: TRBJ1-1; d_gene: -; CDR3nt: TGTGCCAGCAGCCTTCTGGGGGACACGGTGAACACTGAAGCTTTCTTT; CDR3aa: CASSLLGDTVNTEAFF
abundance: many; v_gene: TRBV11-2; j_gene: TRBJ2-7; d_gene: -; CDR3nt: TGTGCCAGCAGCTTAGGGGTTGGGCCATCCTACGAGCAGTACTTC; CDR3aa: CASSLGVGPSYEQYF
abundance: many; v_gene: TRBV7-3; j_gene: TRBJ2-7; d_gene: TRBD2; CDR3nt: TGTGCCAGCAGCTTAGGCCATTGGCGGGAGTACGAGCAGTACTTC; CDR3aa: CASSLGHWREYEQYF
abundance: many; v_gene: TRBV12-3/TRBV12-4; j_gene: TRBJ2-3; d_gene: -; CDR3nt: TGTGCCAGCAGTTCGATTAGCAGCACAGATACGCAGTATTTT; CDR3aa: CASSSISSTDTQYF
abundance: many; v_gene: TRBV24-1; j_gene: TRBJ2-5; d_gene: -; CDR3nt: TGTGCCACCAGTGACCCCTCGGCGGAGACCCAGTACTTC; CDR3aa: CATSDPSAETQYF
abundance: many; v_gene: TRBV11-2; j_gene: TRBJ2-1; d_gene: -; CDR3nt: TGTGCCAGCAGCTTAGTTCTCACTAGCTCCTACAATGAGCAGTTCTTC; CDR3aa: CASSLVLTSSYNEQFF
abundance: many; v_gene: TRBV13; j_gene: TRBJ2-1; d_gene: -; CDR3nt: TGTGCCACGACCCAGGGGACCCAATCCAATGAGCAGTTCTTC; CDR3aa: CATTQGTQSNEQFF
abundance: many; v_gene: TRBV7-8; j_gene: TRBJ2-3; d_gene: TRBD2; CDR3nt: TGTGCCAGCAGCCCCGGGACTAGCGGCACAGATACGCAGTATTTT; CDR3aa: CASSPGTSGTDTQYF
abundance: few; v_gene: TRBV6-5; j_gene: TRBJ2-6; d_gene: -; CDR3nt: TGTGCCAGCAGTTACGGGGGCAGGGGACGCTCTGGGGCCAACGTCCTGACTTTC; CDR3aa: CASSYGGRGRSGANVLTF
abundance: many; v_gene: TRBV2; j_gene: TRBJ1-2; d_gene: -; CDR3nt: TGTGCCAGCAGAGGGGATAACTATGGCTACACCTTC; CDR3aa: CASRGDNYGYTF
abundance: -; v_gene: TRBV12-5; j_gene: TRBJ2-1; d_gene: TRBD2; CDR3nt: TGTGCTAGTGGTTTGTTCCGGGGGGGCTTGAATGAGCAGTTCTTC; CDR3aa: CASGLFRGGLNEQFF
abundance: -; v_gene: TRBV2; j_gene: TRBJ2-1; d_gene: TRBD2; CDR3nt: TGTGCCAGCAGTGAATTAGCGGGGGGGTTCAGCAATGAGCAGTTCTTC; CDR3aa: CASSELAGGFSNEQFF
abundance: many; v_gene: TRBV11-2; j_gene: TRBJ2-2; d_gene: -; CDR3nt: TGTGCCAGCAGCTTAGTAGTCCCCGGGGAGCTGTTTTTT; CDR3aa: CASSLVVPGELFF
abundance: many; v_gene: TRBV10-3; j_gene: TRBJ1-5; d_gene: -; CDR3nt: TGTGCCATCAGTGTAACAAAGGAACAGCCCCAGCATTTT; CDR3aa: CAISVTKEQPQHF
abundance: many; v_gene: TRBV12-3/TRBV12-4; j_gene: TRBJ1-1; d_gene: TRBD1; CDR3nt: TGTGCCAGCAGCCTCAGGGGGGGGTTGATGAACACTGAAGCTTTCTTT; CDR3aa: CASSLRGGLMNTEAFF
abundance: few; v_gene: TRBV19; j_gene: TRBJ1-4; d_gene: -; CDR3nt: TGTGCCAGTAGTGTGGACCGTAGATATAATGAAAAACTGTTTTTT; CDR3aa: CASSVDRRYNEKLFF
abundance: -; v_gene: TRBV11-2; j_gene: TRBJ2-3; d_gene: TRBD2; CDR3nt: TGTGCCAGCAGCGGCCGCTATCCCGGACTAGCGGGGGGCACAGATACGCAGTATTTT; CDR3aa: CASSGRYPGLAGGTDTQYF
abundance: -; v_gene: TRBV9; j_gene: TRBJ2-4; d_gene: TRBD2; CDR3nt: TGTGCCAGCAGCGTAGACCCAGCGGGAGGGCCCCAAGACATTCAGTACTTC; CDR3aa: CASSVDPAGGPQDIQYF
abundance: many; v_gene: TRBV10-3; j_gene: TRBJ2-2; d_gene: -; CDR3nt: TGTGCCATCAACGCCCGGGATATGAACACCGGGGAGCTGTTTTTT; CDR3aa: CAINARDMNTGELFF
abundance: many; v_gene: TRBV6-1; j_gene: TRBJ2-2; d_gene: -; CDR3nt: TGTGCCAGCAGACGGCCCGGGCCCCCCGGGGAGCTGTTTTTT; CDR3aa: CASRRPGPPGELFF
abundance: many; v_gene: TRBV20-1; j_gene: TRBJ1-2; d_gene: TRBD1; CDR3nt: TGCAGTGCTAGAGATCCGGGGAGGGGACAGGACTATGGCTACACCTTC; CDR3aa: CSARDPGRGQDYGYTF
abundance: many; v_gene: TRBV9; j_gene: TRBJ2-1; d_gene: TRBD2; CDR3nt: TGTGCCAGCAGCGTAGCTACGGGGGGACTAGCGGGAGCGTTGGTTGGTGAGCAGTTCTTC; CDR3aa: CASSVATGGLAGALVGEQFF
abundance: many; v_gene: TRBV2; j_gene: TRBJ1-1; d_gene: -; CDR3nt: TGTGCCAGCAGTGAAGAGGGGACGGTCGCTGAAGCTTTCTTT; CDR3aa: CASSEEGTVAEAFF
abundance: many; v_gene: TRBV11-1; j_gene: TRBJ1-2; d_gene: -; CDR3nt: TGTGCCAGCAGCCCAGGTCGGGCAGGTGGCTACACCTTC; CDR3aa: CASSPGRAGGYTF
abundance: -; v_gene: TRBV14; j_gene: TRBJ2-2; d_gene: -; CDR3nt: TGTGCCAGCAGCCCCTCGATTGGGAGGTTAGACGGGGAGCTGTTTTTT; CDR3aa: CASSPSIGRLDGELFF
abundance: many; v_gene: TRBV7-2; j_gene: TRBJ2-5; d_gene: -; CDR3nt: TGTGCCAGCAGCTTAGCGGACAAGCAAGAGACCCAGTACTTC; CDR3aa: CASSLADKQETQYF
abundance: many; v_gene: TRBV12-3/TRBV12-4; j_gene: TRBJ1-4; d_gene: -; CDR3nt: TGTGCCAGCAGTTCCCCTCGGGGGGCTATGGAAAAACTGTTTTTT; CDR3aa: CASSSPRGAMEKLFF
abundance: many; v_gene: TRBV7-2; j_gene: TRBJ2-3; d_gene: -; CDR3nt: TGTGCCAGCAGCTTAGGGTCGGGTGCAGATACGCAGTATTTT; CDR3aa: CASSLGSGADTQYF
abundance: many; v_gene: TRBV4-3; j_gene: TRBJ2-3; d_gene: TRBD2; CDR3nt: TGCGCCAGCAGCCAAGATCGAGGGACTAGCGGCCGCACAGATACGCAGTATTTT; CDR3aa: CASSQDRGTSGRTDTQYF
abundance: many; v_gene: TRBV6-1; j_gene: TRBJ2-2; d_gene: -; CDR3nt: TGTGCCAGCAGTGAATGGTCAGGGGCGAACACCGGGGAGCTGTTTTTT; CDR3aa: CASSEWSGANTGELFF
abundance: -; v_gene: TRBV28; j_gene: TRBJ2-7; d_gene: TRBD1; CDR3nt: TGTGCCAGCAGTTCTACAGGGGCCTACGAGCAGTACTTC; CDR3aa: CASSSTGAYEQYF
abundance: many; v_gene: TRBV20-1; j_gene: TRBJ1-1; d_gene: -; CDR3nt: TGCAGTGCTAGAGTGGGCCACCCGAACACTGAAGCTTTCTTT; CDR3aa: CSARVGHPNTEAFF
abundance: many; v_gene: TRBV12-3/TRBV12-4; j_gene: TRBJ2-1; d_gene: -; CDR3nt: TGTGCCAGCAGTTTAGTTCACTACAATGAGCAGTTCTTC; CDR3aa: CASSLVHYNEQFF
abundance: -; v_gene: TRBV12-3/TRBV12-4; j_gene: TRBJ1-6; d_gene: TRBD1; CDR3nt: TGTGCCAGCAGTTTAGAGGGGACAGGGAATTCGCCCCTCCACTTT; CDR3aa: CASSLEGTGNSPLHF